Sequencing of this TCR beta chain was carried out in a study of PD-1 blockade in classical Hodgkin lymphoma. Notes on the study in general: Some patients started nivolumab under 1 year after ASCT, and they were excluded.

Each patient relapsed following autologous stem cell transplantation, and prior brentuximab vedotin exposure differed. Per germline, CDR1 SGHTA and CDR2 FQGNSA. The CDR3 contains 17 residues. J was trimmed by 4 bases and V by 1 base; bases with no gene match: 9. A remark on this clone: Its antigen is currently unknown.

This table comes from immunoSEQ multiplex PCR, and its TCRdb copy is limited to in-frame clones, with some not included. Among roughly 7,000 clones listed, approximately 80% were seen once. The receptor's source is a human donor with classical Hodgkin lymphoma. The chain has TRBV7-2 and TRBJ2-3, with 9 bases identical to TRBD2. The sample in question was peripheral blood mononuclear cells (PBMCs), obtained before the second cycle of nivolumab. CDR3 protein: CASSLGVAGAEADTQYF. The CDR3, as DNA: TGTGCCAGCAGCTTAGGGGTAGCGGGAGCAGAGGCAGATACGCAGTATTTT.